These 6 T cell receptor beta chains were all obtained from the same sample, sequenced in a study of graft-versus-host responses after intestinal transplantation. Their recognized antigens are unknown. TCRdb's table, derived via immunoSEQ multiplex PCR, lists solely in-frame clones and lacks some. The sample holds 85,000 to 100,000 clones, 85% to 95% seen once. The sequences come from unstimulated CD8+ T cells sorted from spleen or lymph node cells, collected before transplant. These receptors came from a human donor who was the organ donor for an intestinal transplant.

The rearrangement joins TRBV6-6 to TRBJ2-5; D perhaps matches TRBD2 (5 bases). The germline V gene encodes CDR1 MNHNY and CDR2 SVGAGI (reference sequence). The CDR3 loop spans 14 amino acids. Trimming removed 5 bases from V and 1 base from J, with 11 bases in between. The CDR3: CASSATSGQETQYF. The CDR3 coding sequence is TGTGCCAGCAGTGCCACCAGCGGCCAAGAGACCCAGTACTTC.

Here the CDR3 reads CASLVAGGTDTQYF. The CDR3 coding sequence is TGTGCCAGTCTCGTAGCGGGGGGCACAGATACGCAGTATTTT. The chain uses TRBV2 and TRBJ2-3, with 9 bases fitting TRBD2. Germline assignment: CDR1 SNHLY and CDR2 FYNNEI. The CDR3 extends over 14 amino acids. J gave up 1 base and V 9 bases, and 5 bases lay outside the gene matches.

The chain joins TRBV9 to TRBJ1-2; D gene uncertain. The germline V and J ends were trimmed by 3 bases and 1 base, with 19 bases remaining between them. The CDR3 consists of 17 residues. CDR1 is SGDLS and CDR2 is YYNGEE in the germline V gene. As DNA, the CDR3 is TGTGCCAGCAGCGAAGCAGAGAGAACAGAGAATAACTATGGCTACACCTTC. Its translation: CASSEAERTENNYGYTF.

The chain recombines TRBV10-3 with TRBJ2-3, with D perhaps TRBD2 (6 bases). Germline CDR1 is ENHRY and CDR2 is SYGVKD. CDR3 length equals 18 residues. Trimming took off 0 bases at V and 1 base at J, with 17 bases between the two ends. The CDR3 region is CAISESRGGYRGTDTQYF. CDR3 nucleotide sequence: TGTGCCATCAGTGAGTCGAGAGGAGGGTATCGAGGCACAGATACGCAGTATTTT.

The chain is built from TRBV19 and TRBJ1-2, with 7 bases that match TRBD1. The CDR3 covers 18 residues. V gave up 8 bases and J gave up 3 bases; unmatched junction bases: 21. Germline lookup yields CDR1 LNHDA and CDR2 SQIVND (reference sequence). Here the CDR3 DNA reads TGTGCCAGTTCATACTTTTACATCGCCGGGACAGACTACTATGGCTACACCTTC. Translation: CASSYFYIAGTDYYGYTF.

The CDR3 spells CASSYGTAQETQYF. CDR3 sequence (DNA): TGTGCCAGCAGCTACGGGACTGCCCAAGAGACCCAGTACTTC. This rearrangement joins TRBV5-6 to TRBJ2-5; D is perhaps TRBD2 (6 bases). Trimming removed 3 bases at V and 1 base at J, with 10 bases between. The CDR3 loop spans 14 amino acids. Germline V lookup: CDR1 SGHDT, CDR2 YYEEEE.